These T cell receptor beta chains were read from a single sample in a study of blood T cells in healthy people across ages. Each CDR3 protein is one row after TCRdb ran MiXCR on the 5' RACE reads. The sample yields more than 600,000 distinct CDR3 sequences, 20% to 30% seen once. These records were also assigned to another study, of T cells of mothers and their children.

Sequenced input: blood. These receptors were obtained from a boy aged 5-17 years in good health. CDR3s include the opening cysteine and the closing phenylalanine or tryptophan. The D gene is left open where the match is weak. Clone size is given for some rows only: seen once, a few or many times, or a class if the clone is expanded.

D gene,J gene,clone size,V gene,CDR3 DNA,CDR3 protein
TRBD2,TRBJ2-1,-,TRBV7-3,TGTGCCAGCAGCCTCGAGGGAGGGTACCACAATGAGCAGTTCTTC,CASSLEGGYHNEQFF
TRBD1,TRBJ2-1,-,TRBV20-1,TGCAGTGCGGGACAGTTAGATGAGCAGTTCTTC,CSAGQLDEQFF
-,TRBJ2-1,-,TRBV20-1,TGCAGTGCTAGTCTCAGTGAGCAGTTCTTC,CSASLSEQFF
-,TRBJ2-5,-,TRBV10-3,TGTGCCATCAGGAAGGGGGACGGGGAGACCCAGTACTTC,CAIRKGDGETQYF
-,TRBJ1-5,few,TRBV7-2,TGTGCCAGCAGCTTAGATGTGACCCTAAGGAGCAATCAGCCCCAGCATTTT,CASSLDVTLRSNQPQHF
TRBD1,TRBJ1-5,few,TRBV20-1,TGCAGTGCCTGGACAGGTAATCAGCCCCAGCATTTT,CSAWTGNQPQHF
-,TRBJ1-1,-,TRBV19,TGTGCCAGTAGTCTTGGTTGGCAGGGAGGGGTGAACACTGAAGCTTTCTTT,CASSLGWQGGVNTEAFF
-,TRBJ2-1,-,TRBV6-5,TGTGCCAGCAGTTACGCGAGGAGAGGCGAGCAGTTCTTC,CASSYARRGEQFF
TRBD2,TRBJ2-1,-,TRBV7-9,TGTGCCAGCAGCGATAGCGGGACCCGCGGGTGGGGCTACAATGAGCAGTTCTTC,CASSDSGTRGWGYNEQFF
-,TRBJ2-5,once,TRBV12-3/TRBV12-4,TGTGCCGGCAGTTTATACCGGGAGACCCAGTACTTC,CAGSLYRETQYF
TRBD2,TRBJ2-4,many,TRBV4-2,TGTGCCAGCAGCCAAGAACCCGTGACTAGCGGGGGGGCCTCTTCGTTGGCCAAAAACATTCAGTACTTC,CASSQEPVTSGGASSLAKNIQYF
TRBD2,TRBJ2-1,once,TRBV12-3/TRBV12-4,TGTGCCACCGAACCGTCGGGGGGCTCCTACAATGAGCAGTTCTTC,CATEPSGGSYNEQFF
-,TRBJ2-1,-,TRBV20-1,TGCAGTGCTAGTGGCGGGGAATCCTACAATGAGCAGTTCTTC,CSASGGESYNEQFF
-,TRBJ2-7,-,TRBV5-1,TGCGCCAGCAGCTTGGTGTTGACCCGCACCTCCCTGGTCTACGAGCAGTACTTC,CASSLVLTRTSLVYEQYF
TRBD2,TRBJ2-3,-,TRBV20-1,TGCAGTGCCGAGGAAAGCGGGGGGTTAGTAGATACGCAGTATTTT,CSAEESGGLVDTQYF
-,TRBJ1-2,few,TRBV19,TGTGCCAGTAGTAGTCCGCCCAAGGTCTATGGCTACACCTTC,CASSSPPKVYGYTF
TRBD2,TRBJ2-1,few,TRBV11-3,TGTGCCAGCAGCTTAGGGATCGGACTAGCGGGAGCCCAGCAGTTCTTC,CASSLGIGLAGAQQFF
TRBD1,TRBJ2-5,few,TRBV4-3,TGCGCCAGCAGCCAAGATCAAACAGGGGGCAAGGAGACCCAGTACTTC,CASSQDQTGGKETQYF
-,TRBJ2-7,-,TRBV9,TGTGCCAGCGCGACGGGTGACGGGTCCTACGAGCAGTACTTC,CASATGDGSYEQYF
TRBD2,TRBJ2-1,-,TRBV9,TGTGCCAGCAGCCCAATAGCGGGAACGAGCTACAATGAGCAGTTCTTC,CASSPIAGTSYNEQFF
TRBD2,TRBJ2-1,-,TRBV28,TGTGCCAGCAGCCCTCCGGCCAGGGGACTAGCCAATGAGCAGTTCTTC,CASSPPARGLANEQFF
-,TRBJ2-5,few,TRBV20-1,TGCAGTGCTAGAGATAGGGCGCAGGGGCGAGAGACCCAGTACTTC,CSARDRAQGRETQYF
-,TRBJ2-1,-,TRBV6-5,TGTGCCAGCAGTTACGCGGGACCCTACAATGAGCAGTTCTTC,CASSYAGPYNEQFF
TRBD2,TRBJ2-7,few,TRBV10-3,TGTGCCATGGGACTAGCTTCCTACGGGCAGTACTTC,CAMGLASYGQYF
-,TRBJ2-1,-,TRBV5-1,TGCGCCAGCAGCTTGAATGCGGCTCCGCCTTACAATGAGCAGTTCTTC,CASSLNAAPPYNEQFF
-,TRBJ2-5,-,TRBV15,TGTGCCACCAGCAGTCCTTTTGTTCAGAAAGAGACCCAGTACTTC,CATSSPFVQKETQYF
-,TRBJ1-1,few,TRBV7-2,TGTGCCAGCAGCCTTCGCCCCCCGGGGGCAAGCGGAACTGAAGCTTTCTTT,CASSLRPPGASGTEAFF
-,TRBJ2-5,many,TRBV7-2,TGTGCCAGCAGCTTGTTCGTCCAAGAGACCCAGTACTTC,CASSLFVQETQYF
-,TRBJ2-5,-,TRBV12-3/TRBV12-4,TGTGCCAGCAGTTTAGTTGGCGGGGGCTTCCAGTACTTC,CASSLVGGGFQYF
-,TRBJ2-1,few,TRBV6-4,TGTGCCAGCAGTGATAATGAAGCAGGTGAGCAGTTCTTC,CASSDNEAGEQFF
-,TRBJ2-1,few,TRBV5-6,TGTGCCAGCAGCTCTGGAGGGGTTTGGCGACGGCAGTTCTTC,CASSSGGVWRRQFF
TRBD1,TRBJ2-7,few,TRBV5-1,TGCGCCAGCGGTCCCGGGACAGGGTTCTACGAGCAGTACTTC,CASGPGTGFYEQYF
TRBD2,TRBJ2-5,-,TRBV15,TGTGCCACCAGCAGGGGAGCGGGAGATTCCCGGGAGACCCAGTACTTC,CATSRGAGDSRETQYF
-,TRBJ1-2,few,TRBV4-3,TGCGCCAGCAGCCAAGATTTTGCAGCCTCCCGCTATGGCTACACCTTC,CASSQDFAASRYGYTF
TRBD1,TRBJ1-1,-,TRBV29-1,TGCAGCGTTATCGGACAGGACACTGAAGCTTTCTTT,CSVIGQDTEAFF
-,TRBJ2-7,-,TRBV4-1,TGCGCCAGCAGCCAAGTCGTAGCGGGACAGGGTTACGAGCAGTACTTC,CASSQVVAGQGYEQYF
-,TRBJ2-5,-,TRBV20-1,TGCAGTGCTAGCCCGGGACTGCAAGAGACCCAGTACTTC,CSASPGLQETQYF
-,TRBJ2-7,few,TRBV4-3,TGCGCCAGCAGCCAAGATCTGGGACAAGTCGGCGTATACGAGCAGTACTTC,CASSQDLGQVGVYEQYF
TRBD2,TRBJ2-1,few,TRBV12-3/TRBV12-4,TGTGCCAGCAGGGGGACTAGCGGGGGGTCCGAGCAGTTCTTC,CASRGTSGGSEQFF
-,TRBJ1-4,-,TRBV13,TGTGCCAGCAGCGTTCGCAGGGGCCTGAATGAAAAACTGTTTTTT,CASSVRRGLNEKLFF
TRBD1,TRBJ2-3,few,TRBV15,TGTGCCACCCGGACAGGGGGTGCAGATACGCAGTATTTT,CATRTGGADTQYF
TRBD1,TRBJ2-5,few,TRBV2,TGTGCCAGCAGCGGGACAGGGGCAGAGACCCAGTACTTC,CASSGTGAETQYF
-,TRBJ2-7,few,TRBV29-1,TGCAGCGTTGAAGGCCAGGACTACGAGCAGTACTTC,CSVEGQDYEQYF
-,TRBJ1-2,-,TRBV28,TGTGCCAGCAGTCCAGCGGGCGCTTTAGATCGAGCGGGCTACACCTTC,CASSPAGALDRAGYTF
TRBD1,TRBJ2-7,-,TRBV9,TGTGCCAGCAGCGTAGGAACAGGGGACGTCTACGAGCAGTACTTC,CASSVGTGDVYEQYF
TRBD2,TRBJ2-1,-,TRBV20-1,TGCAGTGCTAGAGATTCGATGGGGCTAGCGGGAGTGAATGAGCAGTTCTTC,CSARDSMGLAGVNEQFF
TRBD1,TRBJ2-3,-,TRBV29-1,TGCAGCCTTCAGGGGGACAGGACGAATACGCAGTATTTT,CSLQGDRTNTQYF
-,TRBJ2-2,-,TRBV12-3/TRBV12-4,TGTGCCAGCCGTCCAGACCTTGAGAACACCGGGGAGCTGTTTTTT,CASRPDLENTGELFF
-,TRBJ2-5,-,TRBV29-1,TGCAGCGTGCTGGGGGGGCTAGCGGAAGAGACCCAGTACTTC,CSVLGGLAEETQYF